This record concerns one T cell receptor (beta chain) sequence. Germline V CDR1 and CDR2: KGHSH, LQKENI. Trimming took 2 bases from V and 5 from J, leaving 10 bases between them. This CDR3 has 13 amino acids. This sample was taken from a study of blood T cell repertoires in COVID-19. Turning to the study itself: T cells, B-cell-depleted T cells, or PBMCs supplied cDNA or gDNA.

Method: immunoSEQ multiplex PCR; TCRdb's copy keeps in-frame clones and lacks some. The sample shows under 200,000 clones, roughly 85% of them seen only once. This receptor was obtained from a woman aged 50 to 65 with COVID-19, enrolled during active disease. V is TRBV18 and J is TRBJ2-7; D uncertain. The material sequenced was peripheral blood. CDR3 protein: CASSPGQINEQYF. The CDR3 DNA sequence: TGTGCCAGCTCACCAGGGCAAATCAACGAGCAGTACTTC.